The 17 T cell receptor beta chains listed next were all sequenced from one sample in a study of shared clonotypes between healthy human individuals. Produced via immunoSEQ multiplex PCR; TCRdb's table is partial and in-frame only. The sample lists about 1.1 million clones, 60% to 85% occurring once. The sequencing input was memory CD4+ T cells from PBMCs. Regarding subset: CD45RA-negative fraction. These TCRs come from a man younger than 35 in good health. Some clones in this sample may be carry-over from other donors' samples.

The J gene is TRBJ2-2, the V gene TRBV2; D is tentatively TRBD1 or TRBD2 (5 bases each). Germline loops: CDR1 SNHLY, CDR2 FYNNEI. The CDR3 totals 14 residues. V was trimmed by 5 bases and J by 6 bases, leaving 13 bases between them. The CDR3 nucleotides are TGTGCCAGCAGTCGGGACGGTCGGTCCGGGGAGCTGTTTTTT. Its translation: CASSRDGRSGELFF.

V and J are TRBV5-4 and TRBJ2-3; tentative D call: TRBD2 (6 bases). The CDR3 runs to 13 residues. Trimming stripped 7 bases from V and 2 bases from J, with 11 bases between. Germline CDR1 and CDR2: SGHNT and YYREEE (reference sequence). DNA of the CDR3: TGTGCCAGCCAGGAGCGGGTCACAGATACGCAGTATTTT. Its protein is CASQERVTDTQYF.

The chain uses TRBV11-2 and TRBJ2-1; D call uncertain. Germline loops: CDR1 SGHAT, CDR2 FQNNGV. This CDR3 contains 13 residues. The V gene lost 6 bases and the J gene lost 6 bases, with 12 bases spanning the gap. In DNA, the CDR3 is TGTGCCAGCAGTCCTCCTTGGGCCAATGAGCAGTTCTTC. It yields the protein CASSPPWANEQFF. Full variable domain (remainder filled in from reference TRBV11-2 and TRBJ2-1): EAGVAQSPRYKIIEKRQSVAFWCNPISGHATLYWYQQILGQGPKLLIQFQNNGVVDDSQLPKDRFSAERLKGVDSTLKIQPAKLEDSAVYLCASSPPWANEQFFGPGTRLTVL.

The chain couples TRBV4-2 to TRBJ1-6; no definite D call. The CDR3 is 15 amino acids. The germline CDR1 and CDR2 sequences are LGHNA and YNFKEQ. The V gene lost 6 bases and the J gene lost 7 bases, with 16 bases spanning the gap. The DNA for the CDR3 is TGTGCCAGCAGGGGAAGGGTCACAGAAAATTCACCCCTCCACTTT. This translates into CASRGRVTENSPLHF.

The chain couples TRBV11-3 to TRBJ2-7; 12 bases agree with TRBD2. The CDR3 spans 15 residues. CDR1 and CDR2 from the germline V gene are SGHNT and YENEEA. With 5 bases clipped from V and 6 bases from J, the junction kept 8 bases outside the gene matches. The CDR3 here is CASSLTSGSQGEQYF. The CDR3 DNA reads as TGTGCCAGCAGCCTGACTAGCGGGAGTCAAGGCGAGCAGTACTTC.

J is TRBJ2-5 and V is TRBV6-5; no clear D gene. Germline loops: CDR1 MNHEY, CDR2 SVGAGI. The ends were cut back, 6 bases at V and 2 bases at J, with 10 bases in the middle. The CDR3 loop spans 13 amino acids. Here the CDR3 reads CASSRDIQETQYF. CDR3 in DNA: TGTGCCAGCAGCAGAGACATTCAAGAGACCCAGTACTTC.

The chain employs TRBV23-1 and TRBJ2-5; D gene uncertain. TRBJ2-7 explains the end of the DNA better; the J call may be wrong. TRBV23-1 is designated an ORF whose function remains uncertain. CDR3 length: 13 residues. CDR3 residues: CASRANYSYEQYF. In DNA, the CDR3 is TGCGCCAGCAGGGCTAATTACAGCTACGAGCAGTACTTC.

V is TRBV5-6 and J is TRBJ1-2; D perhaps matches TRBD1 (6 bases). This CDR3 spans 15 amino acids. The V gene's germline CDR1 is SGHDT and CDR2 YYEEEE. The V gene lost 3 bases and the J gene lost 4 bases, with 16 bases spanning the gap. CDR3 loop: CASSSSRQALYGYTF. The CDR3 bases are TGTGCCAGCAGCTCCAGCCGACAGGCCCTCTATGGCTACACCTTC.

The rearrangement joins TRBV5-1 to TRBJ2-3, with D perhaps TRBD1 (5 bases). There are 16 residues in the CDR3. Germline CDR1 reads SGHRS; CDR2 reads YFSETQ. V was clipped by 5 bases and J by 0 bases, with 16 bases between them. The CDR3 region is CASSSGYDPSTDTQYF. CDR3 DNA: TGCGCCAGCAGTTCAGGGTATGACCCCAGCACAGATACGCAGTATTTT.

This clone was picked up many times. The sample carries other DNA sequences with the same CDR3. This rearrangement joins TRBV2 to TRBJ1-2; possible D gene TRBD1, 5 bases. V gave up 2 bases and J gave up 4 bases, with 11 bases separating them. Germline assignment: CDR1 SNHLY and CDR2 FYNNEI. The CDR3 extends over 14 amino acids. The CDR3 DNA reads TGTGCCAGCAGTGAATGGGGCGGGGGCTATGGCTACACCTTC. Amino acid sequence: CASSEWGGGYGYTF.

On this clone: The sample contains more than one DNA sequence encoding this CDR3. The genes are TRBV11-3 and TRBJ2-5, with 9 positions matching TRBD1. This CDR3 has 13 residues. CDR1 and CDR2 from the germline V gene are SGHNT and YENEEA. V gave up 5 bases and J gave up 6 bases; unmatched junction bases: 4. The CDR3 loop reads CASSPDRGKTQYF. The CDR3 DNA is TGTGCCAGCAGCCCAGACAGGGGGAAGACCCAGTACTTC.

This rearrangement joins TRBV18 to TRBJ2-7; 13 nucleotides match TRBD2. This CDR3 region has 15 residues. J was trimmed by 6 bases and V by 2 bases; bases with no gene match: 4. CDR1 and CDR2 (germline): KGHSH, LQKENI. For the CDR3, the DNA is TGTGCCAGCTCACCAGGGACTAGCGGGATAGGCGAGCAGTACTTC. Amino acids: CASSPGTSGIGEQYF.

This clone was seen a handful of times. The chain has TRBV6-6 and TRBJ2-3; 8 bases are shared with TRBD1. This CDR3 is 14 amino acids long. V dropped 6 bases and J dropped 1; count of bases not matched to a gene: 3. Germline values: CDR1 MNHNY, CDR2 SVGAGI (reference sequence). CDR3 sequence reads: CASSDRGGTDTQYF. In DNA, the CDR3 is TGTGCCAGCAGCGACAGGGGAGGCACAGATACGCAGTATTTT.

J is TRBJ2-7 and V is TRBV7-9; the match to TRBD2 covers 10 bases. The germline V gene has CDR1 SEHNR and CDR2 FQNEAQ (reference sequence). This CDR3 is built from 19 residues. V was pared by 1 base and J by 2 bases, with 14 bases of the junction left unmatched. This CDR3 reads CASSLDFGLAVPSPYEQYF. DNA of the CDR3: TGTGCCAGCAGCTTAGATTTTGGACTAGCGGTGCCGAGTCCCTACGAGCAGTACTTC.

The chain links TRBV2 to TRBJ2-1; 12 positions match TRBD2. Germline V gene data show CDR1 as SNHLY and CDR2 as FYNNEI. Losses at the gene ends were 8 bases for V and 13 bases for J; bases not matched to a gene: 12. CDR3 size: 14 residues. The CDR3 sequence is CASQRTTSGSRQFF. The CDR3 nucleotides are TGTGCCAGCCAACGCACGACTAGCGGGAGTCGTCAGTTCTTC.

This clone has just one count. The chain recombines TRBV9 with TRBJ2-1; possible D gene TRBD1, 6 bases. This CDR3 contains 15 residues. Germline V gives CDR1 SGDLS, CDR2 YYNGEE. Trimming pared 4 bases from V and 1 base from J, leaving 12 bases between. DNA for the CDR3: TGTGCCAGCAGCATTACAGGGTTGTCCTACAATGAGCAGTTCTTC. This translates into CASSITGLSYNEQFF.

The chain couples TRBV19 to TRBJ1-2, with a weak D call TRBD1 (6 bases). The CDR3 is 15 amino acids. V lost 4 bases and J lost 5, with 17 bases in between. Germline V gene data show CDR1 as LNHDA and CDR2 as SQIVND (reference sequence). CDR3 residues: CASSTLDRSPYGYTF. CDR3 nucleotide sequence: TGTGCCAGTAGTACCTTGGACAGATCTCCGTATGGCTACACCTTC. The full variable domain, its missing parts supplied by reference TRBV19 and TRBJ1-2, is DGGITQSPKYLFRKEGQNVTLSCEQNLNHDAMYWYRQDPGQGLRLIYYSQIVNDFQKGDIAEGYSVSREKKESFPLTVTSAQKNPTAFYLCASSTLDRSPYGYTFGSGTRLTVV.